The 11 T cell receptor beta chains below come from one sample, sequenced in a study of T cell responses to AZD1222 COVID-19 vaccine (dated by TCRdb to the early 2020s). The time point tag for this specimen amounts to: baseline before first vaccination. The receptor library was made with the immunoSEQ multiplex PCR assay. As stored in TCRdb, this immuneACCESS dataset retains in-frame rearrangements with V and J assigned. A fraction of the clones does not appear; measured against another copy, unresolved V genes explain less than half of the discrepancy, and the remainder lacks a known reason. The sample yields 50,000 to 65,000 clones; around 90% were counted once. Of the sample, around 4.9% falls within the top ten clones. The source was peripheral blood, collected on day 0 of AZD1222 vaccination. These receptors were obtained from an adult in good health.

This chain joins TRBV27 and TRBJ2-5; D might be TRBD2 (6 bases). The V gene's germline CDR1 is MNHEY and CDR2 SMNVEV (reference sequence). The CDR3 covers 15 residues. V dropped 0 bases and J dropped 2 bases, with 10 bases sitting between them. Here the CDR3 reads CASSLSSGLQETQYF. CDR3 coding DNA: TGTGCCAGCAGTTTATCTAGCGGCCTACAAGAGACCCAGTACTTC.

The chain uses TRBV6-6 and TRBJ2-3, with 7 bases identical to TRBD1. This CDR3 comprises 13 residues. Germline CDR1 and CDR2: MNHNY and SVGAGI (reference sequence). With V trimmed by 11 bases and J by 3 bases, 8 bases remained unmatched. The CDR3 DNA reads as TGTGCCGGGGCTTCGACAGGGACAGATACGCAGTATTTT. It translates to CAGASTGTDTQYF.

The chain employs TRBV5-6 and TRBJ2-7; no definite D call. Germline-derived CDR1 and CDR2 are SGHDT and YYEEEE. The V end lost 3 bases, the J end lost 4 bases, and 5 bases lay between the germline ends. The CDR3 has 11 residues. CDR3: CASSYGYEQYF. CDR3 nucleotide sequence: TGTGCCAGCAGCTACGGGTACGAGCAGTACTTC.

The rearrangement uses TRBV5-4 and TRBJ1-1, with a tentative D call TRBD1 (6 bases). The ends were cut back, 5 bases at V and 1 base at J, with 9 bases in the middle. The germline V gene encodes CDR1 SGHNT and CDR2 YYREEE (reference sequence). CDR3 size: 13 residues. This CDR3 reads CASRGGQNTEAFF. The CDR3 region has the DNA TGTGCCAGCAGGGGGGGGCAGAACACTGAAGCTTTCTTT. Filled out from reference TRBV5-4 and TRBJ1-1, the complete variable domain reads ETGVTQSPTHLIKTRGQQVTLRCSSQSGHNTVSWYQQALGQGPQFIFQYYREEENGRGNFPPRFSGLQFPNYSSELNVNALELDDSALYLCASRGGQNTEAFFGQGTRLTVV.

The chain carries TRBV5-1 and TRBJ2-3; D tentatively fits TRBD1 or TRBD2 (6 bases each). The germline gives CDR1 SGHRS, CDR2 YFSETQ. The CDR3 covers 15 residues. V lost 0 bases to trimming and J lost 2 bases, with 10 bases between them. In DNA, the CDR3 is TGCGCCAGCAGCTTGGGGGGGGCGAACACAGATACGCAGTATTTT. Protein product: CASSLGGANTDTQYF.

This clone has a handful of counts. The rearrangement joins TRBV7-2 to TRBJ1-1; 8 bases line up with TRBD1. V gave up 3 bases and J gave up 3 bases; unmatched junction bases: 6. The CDR3 is 15 amino acids. Germline values: CDR1 SGHTA, CDR2 FQGNSA. As DNA, the CDR3 is TGTGCCAGCAGCTTCGGACAGGGCGGGTACACTGAAGCTTTCTTT. It encodes CASSFGQGGYTEAFF.

V and J are TRBV7-2 and TRBJ2-1; 7 bases fit TRBD2. After removal of 5 bases from V and 4 bases from J, the junction contained 2 bases not matched to a gene. This CDR3 region has 13 residues. Germline-derived CDR1 and CDR2 are SGHTA and FQGNSA. The CDR3 is CASSGGVYNEQFF. The CDR3 bases are TGTGCCAGCAGCGGGGGGGTATACAATGAGCAGTTCTTC.

V usage is TRBV18 and J usage is TRBJ1-4; 8 bases agree with TRBD1. V trimming: 3 bases; J trimming: 8 bases; junction bases outside the gene matches: 5. Germline CDR1 KGHSH, CDR2 LQKENI. The CDR3 is made up of 14 amino acids. DNA of the CDR3: TGTGCCAGCTCACCTTTAGGACAGGGCGAAAAACTGTTTTTT. Amino acid sequence: CASSPLGQGEKLFF.

The chain joins TRBV7-9 to TRBJ1-1, with D uncertain. Germline CDR1 is SEHNR and CDR2 is FQNEAQ (reference sequence). The CDR3 length is 13 residues. Trimming cost V 2 bases and J 3 bases, with 7 bases left between them. CDR3 coding DNA: TGTGCCAGCAGCTTAATAGGTGACACTGAAGCTTTCTTT. Residues: CASSLIGDTEAFF.

This clone turned up a few times. The rearrangement uses TRBV5-5 and TRBJ1-1; 7 bases fit TRBD1. After removal of 5 bases from V and 0 bases from J, the junction contained 10 bases not matched to a gene. This CDR3 is 16 amino acids long. Germline CDR1 reads SGHKS; CDR2 reads YYEKEE (reference sequence). The CDR3 loop reads CASSSSSGTVNTEAFF. CDR3 nucleotide sequence: TGTGCCAGCAGTTCTAGTAGCGGGACAGTGAACACTGAAGCTTTCTTT.

This clone came up once. One end of the junction fails to match germline, which may point to a read error. The J gene is TRBJ1-2, the V gene TRBV27, with D possibly being TRBD1 (5 bases). The CDR3 contains 12 residues. Germline CDR1 MNHEY, CDR2 SMNVEV (reference sequence). The CDR3, as DNA: TGTGCCAACAGTTCCGGGACGGGTGGCTACACCTTC. Translation: CANSSGTGGYTF.